Sequencing of this T cell receptor (beta chain) was carried out in a study of post-analysis software for immune sequencing data. About this clonotype: No antigen is known for it. The junction shows a germline mismatch at one end, possibly a read error.

cDNA libraries for TCR beta contained unique molecular identifiers. Out of roughly 1 to 11 million T cells, 450,000 to 600,000 cDNA molecules were generated. Using its own MiXCR run on the PCR reads, TCRdb lists one record per CDR3 protein. In the table there are roughly 430,000 distinct CDR3 sequences, less than 40% of which are singletons. From germline, CDR1 is LGHNA and CDR2 YNFKEQ. The CDR3 contains 16 residues. Study outcomes and limitations: Versus controls, multiple sclerosis patients showed significantly lower diversity (normalized Chao1). Roughly 5 TRBV segments (TRBV5-6, TRBV5-1 and TRBV20-1 among them) occurred more frequently in patients than in controls. With F measure, samples from one preparation batch clustered together strongly.

The clonotype comes from a girl aged 2 to 10 with multiple sclerosis. The sequenced material came from blood. V and J are TRBV4-2 and TRBJ1-6, with D perhaps matching TRBD1 (5 bases). CDR3 loop: CASSQDIGALNSALHF. Here the CDR3 DNA reads TGTGCCAGCAGCCAAGATATAGGGGCTCTTAATTCAGCCCTCCACTTT.